Presented here are 30 T cell receptor beta chains from one specimen sequenced in a study of blood T cells in healthy people across ages. Sample-barcoded 5' priming and a J-beta primer mix drove a second PCR of about 7 to 11 cycles. TCRdb reprocessed the 5' RACE reads with MiXCR, giving one entry per CDR3 protein. Here the sample spans about 1.4 million distinct CDR3 sequences, almost 60% being singletons. The sample comprised blood. These receptors came from a man aged 18 to 30 in good health.

The rearrangement links TRBV7-9 to TRBJ2-5; maybe TRBD2 (6 bases). Germline assignment: CDR1 SEHNR and CDR2 FQNEAQ (reference sequence). Trimming took 4 bases from V and 9 from J, leaving 24 bases between them. The CDR3 is made up of 16 amino acids. This CDR3 is CASSSGRGEAYEAQYF. CDR3 in DNA: TGTGCCAGCAGCTCGGGGCGAGGGGAGGCATATGAGGCCCAGTACTTC.

Details on this clonotype: Mismatch with germline at one junction end may stem from a read error. The chain uses TRBV5-4 and TRBJ2-7, with 9 bases matching TRBD2. Germline CDR1 reads SGHNT; CDR2 reads YYREEE (reference sequence). CDR3 size: 17 residues. CDR3 residues: CASSLGASGVGYNERYF. In DNA, the CDR3 is TGTGCCAGCAGCTTGGGGGCTAGCGGGGTGGGGTACAATGAGCGGTACTTC. The variable domain in full, completed from reference TRBV5-4 and TRBJ2-7, reads ETGVTQSPTHLIKTRGQQVTLRCSSQSGHNTVSWYQQALGQGPQFIFQYYREEENGRGNFPPRFSGLQFPNYSSELNVNALELDDSALYLCASSLGASGVGYNERYFGPGTRLTVT.

The rearrangement links TRBV6-5 to TRBJ1-1; TRBD1 is a possible D gene (6 bases). The length of the CDR3 is 16 residues. Germline values: CDR1 MNHEY, CDR2 SVGAGI. Trimming pared 8 bases from V and 0 bases from J, leaving 19 bases between. The CDR3 reads CASAIQVGQLNTEAFF. The CDR3 nucleotides read TGTGCCAGCGCTATACAAGTAGGACAGCTGAACACTGAAGCTTTCTTT.

The gene calls are TRBV20-1 and TRBJ1-2; D possibly corresponds to TRBD1 (6 bases). V lost 7 bases and J lost 4, with 16 bases in between. The CDR3 is made up of 13 amino acids. Germline CDR1 is DFQATT and CDR2 is SNEGSKA (reference sequence). CDR3 loop: CSVPPGEGYGYTF. CDR3 nucleotides: TGCAGTGTTCCCCCAGGGGAGGGCTATGGCTACACCTTC.

The chain uses TRBV6-5 and TRBJ2-4; 7 nucleotides agree with TRBD1. The J call may be wrong; the DNA end is better matched by TRBJ2-7. The CDR3 extends over 14 amino acids. CDR1 and CDR2 from the germline V gene are MNHEY and SVGAGI. The CDR3 DNA is TGTGCCAGCAGAGGGACAGCGGCGACCTACGAGCAGTACTTC. The encoded protein is CASRGTAATYEQYF.

V and J are TRBV6-4 and TRBJ2-1, with 9 bases identical to TRBD1. Trimming took 6 bases from V and 10 from J; bases not matched to a gene: 13. The CDR3 has 15 residues. From germline, CDR1 is MRHNA and CDR2 SNTAGT. CDR3 residues: CASSPEQGALGEQFF. CDR3 coding DNA: TGTGCCAGCAGCCCCGAACAGGGGGCGCTGGGAGAGCAGTTCTTC.

V is TRBV7-2 and J is TRBJ2-5; D unresolved. CDR3 size: 13 residues. The V and J ends lost 4 bases and 5 bases respectively, with 11 bases between them. In germline, CDR1 is SGHTA, CDR2 FQGNSA. The CDR3 loop reads CASSSLDRETQYF. CDR3 DNA sequence: TGTGCCAGCAGCTCCCTAGATCGGGAGACCCAGTACTTC.

V and J are TRBV5-5 and TRBJ2-1; 7 bases fit TRBD1. The CDR3 runs 14 residues. Unmatched junction bases numbered 8, after V lost 4 bases and J lost 7 bases. Per germline, CDR1 SGHKS and CDR2 YYEKEE (reference sequence). CDR3 amino acids: CASSVAGTENEQFF. The CDR3 DNA follows: TGTGCCAGCAGCGTCGCCGGGACAGAGAATGAGCAGTTCTTC.

The genes are TRBV29-1 and TRBJ2-7; D unclear. In germline, CDR1 is SQVTM, CDR2 ANQGSEA. The CDR3 spans 15 residues. Trimming removed 2 bases at V and 4 bases at J, with 18 bases between. The CDR3 bases are TGCAGCGTTGAATTGATCGGACGTCCTAATTACGAGCAGTACTTC. It codes for CSVELIGRPNYEQYF.

The gene calls are TRBV29-1 and TRBJ2-5, with 7 bases that match TRBD1. J was trimmed by 5 bases and V by 6 bases; bases with no gene match: 9. The V gene's germline CDR1 is SQVTM and CDR2 ANQGSEA. CDR3 length equals 13 residues. Here the CDR3 reads CSVTGRNVETQYF. The DNA of the CDR3 is TGCAGCGTGACAGGGAGAAATGTGGAGACCCAGTACTTC.

In DNA form, the CDR3 reads TGTGCCAGCAGCTTAGCGGGGGAGACAACCATCTATGGCTACACCTTC. Its translation is CASSLAGETTIYGYTF. The chain combines TRBV7-8 with TRBJ1-2; maybe TRBD1 (5 bases). This CDR3 contains 16 residues. Trimming cost V 0 bases and J 4 bases, with 15 bases left between them. CDR1 is SGHVS and CDR2 is FQNEAQ in the germline V gene.

The chain joins TRBV3-1 to TRBJ1-5; maybe TRBD1 (5 bases). This CDR3 has 14 residues. CDR1 and CDR2 from the germline V gene are LGHDT and YNNKEL (reference sequence). V gave up 3 bases and J gave up 5 bases, with 11 bases separating them. The CDR3 loop is CASSQAGGYQPQHF. DNA for the CDR3: TGTGCCAGCAGCCAGGCGGGGGGGTATCAGCCCCAGCATTTT.

The chain has TRBV20-1 and TRBJ1-2; no reliable D call. V was pared by 6 bases and J by 5 bases, with 22 bases between. Germline V gene data show CDR1 as DFQATT and CDR2 as SNEGSKA (reference sequence). The CDR3 has 15 residues. The CDR3, as DNA: TGCAGTGCCCACGCTAGGGAAAGAGCCCTATATGGCTACACCTTC. Protein sequence: CSAHARERALYGYTF.

The chain combines TRBV6-5 with TRBJ1-2; 7 positions match TRBD1. The CDR3 is made up of 14 amino acids. J gave up 6 bases and V 5 bases, and 9 bases lay outside the gene matches. Germline V gene sequence: CDR1 MNHEY, CDR2 SVGAGI. The CDR3 DNA reads as TGTGCCAGCAGTCGGGGAGGGGGCTTCGATGGCTACACCTTC. Protein: CASSRGGGFDGYTF.

This clonotype occurred once. This may arise from a read error, as a much more abundant clone is one base away. This chain uses TRBV12-3 or TRBV12-4 with TRBJ2-3; 10 positions agree with TRBD1. The CDR3 spans 17 residues. The CDR3 region has the DNA TGTGCCAGCAGTTTATTTTTTGACAGGGGGCGCGCAGATGCGCAGTATTTT. This encodes CASSLFFDRGRADAQYF.

This clonotype was seen more than once but under ten times. In nucleotides, the CDR3 is TGCAGCGTTGACCGGTCAGGGGGCGCGAACGAGCAGTACTTC. Translation: CSVDRSGGANEQYF. This sequence joins TRBV29-1 and TRBJ2-7; 8 bases map to TRBD1. Germline loops: CDR1 SQVTM, CDR2 ANQGSEA. Trimming cost V 3 bases and J 5 bases; bases outside gene matches: 9. The CDR3 runs to 14 residues.

This clonotype has a handful of counts. The V and J genes are TRBV7-2 and TRBJ2-1, with TRBD2 matching 14 bases. The V and J ends lost 1 base and 6 bases, in that order; junction bases with no gene match: 2. The CDR3 covers 16 residues. Germline assignment: CDR1 SGHTA and CDR2 FQGNSA. CDR3 sequence reads: CASSLEGTSGSNEQFF. The CDR3 coding sequence is TGTGCCAGCAGCTTAGAGGGGACTAGCGGGAGCAATGAGCAGTTCTTC.

This chain uses TRBV5-5 with TRBJ2-4; TRBD1 aligns across 9 bases. With V trimmed by 4 bases and J by 9 bases, 5 bases remained unmatched. This CDR3 is built from 13 residues. Germline CDR1 reads SGHKS; CDR2 reads YYEKEE (reference sequence). The DNA for the CDR3 is TGTGCCAGCAGCGCCCTGACAGGGGGCATTCAGTACTTC. It translates to CASSALTGGIQYF.

The sample holds a few counts of this clonotype. The chain joins TRBV21-1 to TRBJ2-1; the DNA was not used to check the table's D call, TRBD1. TRBV21-1 is noted as a pseudogene. The length of the CDR3 is 16 residues. CDR3 protein: CASSKENRKVYNEQFF. DNA for the CDR3: TGTGCCAGCAGCAAAGAGAACAGGAAAGTTTACAATGAGCAGTTCTTC.

In this sample, this clonotype turned up a few times. The chain joins TRBV10-3 to TRBJ2-1; 9 positions match TRBD1. Germline CDR1 reads ENHRY; CDR2 reads SYGVKD. Trimming removed 3 bases from V and 9 bases from J; junction bases left unmatched: 6. The CDR3 is 14 residues long. For the CDR3, the DNA is TGTGCCATCAGTGATTACGGACAGGGGAGTGAGCAGTTCTTC. Translating it yields CAISDYGQGSEQFF.

This chain links TRBV18 with TRBJ2-3; no clear D gene. V gave up 0 bases and J gave up 2 bases, with 9 bases separating them. The CDR3 covers 15 residues. Germline CDR1 KGHSH, CDR2 LQKENI. The CDR3 here is CASSPPLENTDTQYF. In DNA form, the CDR3 reads TGTGCCAGCTCACCACCGCTTGAAAACACAGATACGCAGTATTTT.

The chain employs TRBV6-6 and TRBJ2-1; 8 bases map to TRBD2. Germline V gene lookup returns CDR1 MNHNY and CDR2 SVGAGI (reference sequence). This CDR3 is built from 17 residues. The V segment lost 0 bases and the J segment 8 bases; nucleotides outside the gene matches: 12. CDR3 region: CASSYSLPGGVVDEQFF. The CDR3 DNA follows: TGTGCCAGCAGTTACTCGCTCCCCGGGGGGGTCGTAGATGAGCAGTTCTTC.

This clonotype was detected only a few times. The chain carries TRBV20-1 and TRBJ2-1; TRBD2 matches at 7 bases. Trimming at V came to 8 bases and at J to 5 bases, leaving 6 bases not matched to a gene. This CDR3 contains 12 residues. Germline CDR1 and CDR2: DFQATT and SNEGSKA (reference sequence). CDR3 protein: CSQREGDNEQFF. The CDR3 DNA reads as TGCAGTCAGCGGGAAGGAGACAATGAGCAGTTCTTC.

The chain is built from TRBV6-5 and TRBJ1-2; D gene uncertain. CDR1 MNHEY and CDR2 SVGAGI come from the germline V gene. The CDR3 has 13 residues. Trimming took off 5 bases at V and 6 bases at J, with 13 bases between the two ends. The CDR3 nucleotides read TGTGCCAGCAGTCCTACATACGTGGATGGCTACACCTTC. Residues: CASSPTYVDGYTF.

The genes are TRBV3-1 and TRBJ2-4, with D tentatively TRBD2 (7 bases). The J call could be wrong; TRBJ2-7 is a better fit for the DNA end. Germline V lookup: CDR1 LGHDT, CDR2 YNNKEL (reference sequence). This CDR3 has 16 amino acids. The CDR3 loop is CASSQEVEAGADEQYF. The DNA of the CDR3 is TGTGCCAGCAGCCAAGAGGTAGAGGCGGGGGCGGACGAGCAGTACTTC.

Notes on this clonotype: A junction boundary mismatches the germline segment, possibly from a read error. The rearrangement links TRBV10-3 to TRBJ2-1, with D unresolved. The CDR3 is 11 residues long. Germline V CDR1 and CDR2: ENHRY, SYGVKD. The CDR3 is CDIWWGNEQFF. In DNA, the CDR3 is TGTGACATCTGGTGGGGCAATGAGCAGTTCTTC.

The chain is built from TRBV12-3 or TRBV12-4 and TRBJ2-3; D is ambiguous. V was clipped by 4 bases and J by 0 bases, with 11 bases between them. CDR3 length equals 15 residues. CDR3 loop: CASSSNLASTDTQYF. CDR3 DNA sequence: TGTGCCAGCAGTTCCAATCTTGCTAGCACAGATACGCAGTATTTT.

This clonotype was recorded a few times. The chain carries TRBV5-1 and TRBJ2-1, with D possibly being TRBD1 (6 bases). CDR1 is SGHRS and CDR2 is YFSETQ in the germline V gene. The CDR3 is 15 amino acids. V lost 5 bases to trimming and J lost 1 base, with 13 bases between them. Written as DNA, the CDR3 is TGCGCCAGCAGTACCACAGGGTATTCCTACAATGAGCAGTTCTTC. The encoded protein is CASSTTGYSYNEQFF.

The chain recombines TRBV6-6 with TRBJ1-2; 8 positions match TRBD1. Germline values: CDR1 MNHNY, CDR2 SVGAGI (reference sequence). V lost 7 bases, J lost 10 bases, and 23 bases stayed unmatched. The CDR3 has 17 amino acids. The CDR3 is CASNNPWRQGSKADYTF. Here the CDR3 DNA reads TGTGCCAGCAACAACCCTTGGCGACAGGGGAGTAAAGCTGACTACACCTTC.

The rearrangement uses TRBV9 and TRBJ2-1; D may be TRBD2 (5 bases). The CDR3 extends over 13 amino acids. With 0 bases removed from V and 7 bases from J, the gap between germline ends came to 8 bases. Germline V gene lookup returns CDR1 SGDLS and CDR2 YYNGEE. The CDR3 loop reads CASSVVPGNEQFF. As DNA, the CDR3 is TGTGCCAGCAGCGTAGTTCCGGGAAATGAGCAGTTCTTC.